In its sample, the clone carrying this TCR beta chain was seen a few times. What it binds is unknown. The source of the sample is a study of identical twins. General study results and limits: In drawing conclusions, the study used cross-sectional statistical analysis and did not follow the same donors. Within monozygotic twins, out-of-frame TCR alpha sharing was underestimated by the models.

Healthy Caucasians supplied all donations. Template switching (which added a universal primer site) was used, and cDNA carried unique molecular identifiers. TCRdb reprocessed the 5' RACE reads via MiXCR and lists one record per CDR3 protein. Counted here are 640,000 or so distinct CDR3 sequences, around 6% occurring once; the ten biggest clones make up 1.5% to 2%. This CDR3 is 13 amino acids long. The V gene's germline CDR1 is SGHTA and CDR2 FQGNSA. V lost 0 bases and J lost 7, with 7 bases in between. This clonotype was obtained from a young man in good health. Sequencing used naive T cells sorted from blood. The V gene is TRBV7-2, the J gene TRBJ2-1, with D hard to call. The CDR3 nucleotides read TGTGCCAGCAGCTTAGCTCGCGAAAATGAGCAGTTCTTC. The encoded protein is CASSLARENEQFF.